Below are 26 T cell receptor beta chains sequenced from a single sample in a study of T cell responses to AZD1222 COVID-19 vaccine. Clones were sequenced by immunoSEQ multiplex PCR, and TCRdb holds only the in-frame ones, with some missing. The table has about 90,000 clones, about 89% seen once. This sample comprised peripheral blood, obtained 28 days after the second AZD1222 dose. The source is an adult who received the AZD1222 COVID-19 vaccine.

The J gene is TRBJ2-5, the V gene TRBV4-2, with D tentatively TRBD1 (5 bases). Germline loops: CDR1 LGHNA, CDR2 YNFKEQ. Trimming shortened V by 0 bases and J by 5 bases, and 13 bases separated the two germline ends. The CDR3 totals 15 residues. The CDR3, as DNA: TGTGCCAGCAGCCAAGACAGGGCGGAGATCGAGACCCAGTACTTC. It specifies CASSQDRAEIETQYF.

V and J are TRBV9 and TRBJ1-1, with a tentative D call TRBD1 (6 bases). Between the trimmed V and J ends, which lost 10 bases and 6 bases, there was a span of 25 bases. The CDR3 runs 15 residues. Per the germline V gene, CDR1 is SGDLS and CDR2 is YYNGEE. The CDR3, as DNA: TGTGCCGCGAGGATGAACAGGGTTAGGGCGGCTGAAGCTTTCTTT. Translating it yields CAARMNRVRAAEAFF.

The chain employs TRBV7-2 and TRBJ1-2; 10 nucleotides line up with TRBD1. Germline V gives CDR1 SGHTA, CDR2 FQGNSA. V dropped 3 bases and J dropped 3; count of bases not matched to a gene: 4. The CDR3 consists of 15 residues. CDR3 in amino acids: CASSLTGGAYYGYTF. The CDR3 DNA reads as TGTGCCAGCAGCTTGACAGGGGGCGCTTACTATGGCTACACCTTC.

The J gene is TRBJ1-1, the V gene TRBV4-3, with a tentative D call TRBD1 (6 bases). Trimming left V 4 bases short and J 1 base short, with 13 bases between. The CDR3 is 15 amino acids. Germline V gene data show CDR1 as LGHNA and CDR2 as YSLEER. DNA of the CDR3: TGCGCCAGCAGCCTGTACCGGGACAAGAACACTGAAGCTTTCTTT. Amino acids: CASSLYRDKNTEAFF.

J is TRBJ1-4 and V is TRBV18, with D uncertain. CDR1 is KGHSH, CDR2 LQKENI, per germline. The CDR3 loop spans 13 amino acids. V gave up 2 bases and J gave up 8 bases, with 9 bases separating them. CDR3 coding DNA: TGTGCCAGCTCACCAGGGGTCGACGAAAAACTGTTTTTT. It codes for CASSPGVDEKLFF. The full variable domain, with the rest looked up from reference TRBV18 and TRBJ1-4, is NAGVMQNPRHLVRRRGQEARLRCSPMKGHSHVYWYRQLPEEGLKFMVYLQKENIIDESGMPKERFSAEFPKEGPSILRIQQVVRGDSAAYFCASSPGVDEKLFFGSGTQLSVL.

This clone occurred a few times. CDR3: CASRPGRNTEAFF. CDR3 nucleotide sequence: TGCGCCAGCAGGCCGGGACGGAACACTGAAGCTTTCTTT. The genes are TRBV5-1 and TRBJ1-1; a weak D match, TRBD1 (5 bases). Germline V gene lookup returns CDR1 SGHRS and CDR2 YFSETQ. This CDR3 has 13 amino acids. V lost 5 bases, J lost 1 base, and 9 bases lay in between.

The rearrangement links TRBV6-5 to TRBJ1-2; no reliable D call. The CDR3 contains 13 residues. The germline CDR1 and CDR2 sequences are MNHEY and SVGAGI. V dropped 10 bases and J dropped 1 base, with 13 bases sitting between them. CDR3 DNA sequence: TGTGCCATAACTTTAGCTTTTAACTATGGCTACACCTTC. It yields the protein CAITLAFNYGYTF.

A single count supports this clone. The J gene is TRBJ1-5, the V gene TRBV5-6; no clear D. The CDR3 length is 18 residues. Looked up from germline, CDR1 is SGHDT and CDR2 is YYEEEE. V was cut by 2 bases and J by 5 bases, with 23 bases left in between. The CDR3 sequence: CASSFRWEDDKAHQPQHF. CDR3 nucleotides: TGTGCCAGCAGCTTTCGTTGGGAGGACGACAAGGCTCATCAGCCCCAGCATTTT.

The chain uses TRBV7-3 and TRBJ2-1; a possible D gene is TRBD1 (5 bases). Trimming shortened V by 4 bases and J by 0 bases, and 7 bases separated the two germline ends. The CDR3 length is 14 residues. Germline CDR1 is SGHTA and CDR2 is FQGTGA. DNA of the CDR3: TGTGCCAGCAGCTCTGACAGCTCCTACAATGAGCAGTTCTTC. Translating gives CASSSDSSYNEQFF.

V gene TRBV28 combines with J gene TRBJ1-2; no firm D call. Germline assignment: CDR1 MDHEN and CDR2 SYDVKM. Trimming removed 6 bases from V and 2 bases from J, with 4 bases in between. CDR3 length: 11 residues. The CDR3 DNA reads as TGTGCCAGCAGACTCAACTATGGCTACACCTTC. Encoded protein: CASRLNYGYTF.

The chain carries TRBV3-1 (or the pseudogene TRBV3-2) and TRBJ2-3, with a possible D match to TRBD2 (5 bases). The CDR3 covers 14 residues. Trimming took off 3 bases at V and 4 bases at J, with 11 bases between the two ends. Germline V lookup: CDR1 LGHDT, CDR2 YNNKEL (reference sequence). The CDR3 bases are TGTGCCAGCAGCCAGACCCTCGGGGCAGATACGCAGTATTTT. This translates into CASSQTLGADTQYF.

The chain combines TRBV6-1 with TRBJ2-7; D is perhaps TRBD2 (5 bases). Germline-derived CDR1 and CDR2 are MNHNS and SASEGT. The germline V and J ends were trimmed by 3 bases and 3 bases, with 12 bases remaining between them. This CDR3 is built from 14 residues. The CDR3 sequence is CASSESGQVYEQYF. CDR3 nucleotides: TGTGCCAGCAGTGAGAGCGGTCAGGTCTACGAGCAGTACTTC.

V and J are TRBV3-1 (or the pseudogene TRBV3-2) and TRBJ1-5, with D hard to call. Trimming removed 0 bases at V and 1 base at J, with 7 bases between. This CDR3 region has 15 residues. Germline CDR1 reads LGHDT; CDR2 reads YNNKEL (reference sequence). The CDR3 loop reads CASSQDGRSNQPQHF. In DNA form, the CDR3 reads TGTGCCAGCAGCCAAGATGGGAGAAGCAATCAGCCCCAGCATTTT.

The V call is TRBV6-5, the J call TRBJ1-2, with D possibly matching TRBD1 (5 bases). CDR1 is MNHEY, CDR2 SVGAGI, per germline. V shed 6 bases and J shed 0 bases, with 14 bases lying between them. This CDR3 spans 15 amino acids. The CDR3 nucleotides are TGTGCCAGCAGGATCCGGGACGGACCTAACTATGGCTACACCTTC. Encoded protein: CASRIRDGPNYGYTF.

This sequence joins TRBV6-2 or TRBV6-3 and TRBJ2-3; D remains ambiguous. Germline CDR1 MNHEY, CDR2 SVGEGT. This CDR3 is 17 amino acids long. The V end was cut by 0 bases, the J end by 2 bases, with 15 bases between. The CDR3 spells CASSYSKDGSFTDTQYF. The CDR3 DNA is TGTGCCAGCAGTTACTCGAAAGACGGATCATTCACAGATACGCAGTATTTT.

This chain connects TRBV5-8 to TRBJ2-1; TRBD2 matches at 11 bases. The V gene's germline CDR1 is SGHTS and CDR2 YDEGEE. The trim removed 4 bases at V and 4 bases at J, leaving 4 bases unmatched. The CDR3 is 15 residues long. The CDR3 bases are TGTGCCAGCAGCCCACTAGCGGGGGTTTACAATGAGCAGTTCTTC. Translated, it gives CASSPLAGVYNEQFF.

The CDR3 nucleotides read TGCGCCAGCAGCTGGACCACAGGGAGTGGTGAAAAACTGTTTTTT. Residues: CASSWTTGSGEKLFF. The genes are TRBV5-1 and TRBJ1-4, with a possible D match to TRBD1 (6 bases). CDR1 and CDR2 from the germline V gene are SGHRS and YFSETQ. Trimming removed 3 bases from V and 7 bases from J, with 16 bases in between. This CDR3 comprises 15 residues.

V and J are TRBV6-1 and TRBJ1-5; D possibly corresponds to TRBD1 (5 bases). V shed 2 bases and J shed 6 bases, with 14 bases lying between them. CDR1 is MNHNS and CDR2 is SASEGT in the germline V gene. CDR3 length: 15 residues. CDR3 sequence (DNA): TGTGCCAGCAGTGAATGGTCTGGGGACCGTCAGCCCCAGCATTTT. This sequence encodes CASSEWSGDRQPQHF.

Concerning this clone itself: At the DNA level, this CDR3 is encoded by other sequences in the same sample as well. This chain connects TRBV2 to TRBJ1-5; no clear D. The V and J ends lost 6 bases and 3 bases respectively, with 9 bases between them. Germline V CDR1 and CDR2: SNHLY, FYNNEI. This CDR3 contains 13 residues. The CDR3 DNA is TGTGCCAGCAGCAGGCAGATCAATCAGCCCCAGCATTTT. Translating it yields CASSRQINQPQHF.

This chain joins TRBV7-2 and TRBJ1-1, with TRBD1 matching 9 bases. With 4 bases clipped from V and 6 bases from J, the junction kept 9 bases outside the gene matches. Germline V gene data show CDR1 as SGHTA and CDR2 as FQGNSA. The CDR3 length is 15 residues. The CDR3 loop is CASSSRTGAGAEAFF. CDR3 coding DNA: TGTGCCAGCAGCTCCAGGACAGGGGCGGGGGCTGAAGCTTTCTTT.

The chain employs TRBV18 and TRBJ2-2; D gene uncertain. The CDR3 is 13 amino acids. The V gene's germline CDR1 is KGHSH and CDR2 LQKENI. V lost 6 bases to trimming and J lost 4 bases, with 9 bases between them. This CDR3 reads CASSLVLTGELFF. The CDR3 coding sequence is TGTGCCAGCTCCCTCGTTCTCACCGGGGAGCTGTTTTTT. The complete variable domain, with remaining parts taken from reference TRBV18 and TRBJ2-2, reads NAGVMQNPRHLVRRRGQEARLRCSPMKGHSHVYWYRQLPEEGLKFMVYLQKENIIDESGMPKERFSAEFPKEGPSILRIQQVVRGDSAAYFCASSLVLTGELFFGEGSRLTVL.

CDR3 DNA: TGTGCCAGTAGTAGGGCCCCTAACTATGGCTACACCTTC. This translates into CASSRAPNYGYTF. The chain couples TRBV19 to TRBJ1-2; D not resolved. This CDR3 comprises 13 residues. The germline V gene encodes CDR1 LNHDA and CDR2 SQIVND (reference sequence). Trimming took 4 bases from V and 0 from J, leaving 6 bases between them.

This clone was observed a handful of times. The gene calls are TRBV3-1 (or the pseudogene TRBV3-2) and TRBJ1-1; 10 bases are a match to TRBD1. V was pared by 3 bases and J by 1 base, with 11 bases of the junction left unmatched. This CDR3 spans 18 amino acids. Germline lookup yields CDR1 LGHDT and CDR2 YNNKEL (reference sequence). The CDR3 is CASSQARRQGAPNTEAFF. As DNA, the CDR3 is TGTGCCAGCAGCCAGGCTCGCCGACAGGGGGCGCCGAACACTGAAGCTTTCTTT.

J is TRBJ1-2 and V is TRBV28; possible D gene TRBD1, 6 bases. The germline V and J ends were trimmed by 6 bases and 7 bases, with 21 bases remaining between them. The germline gives CDR1 MDHEN, CDR2 SYDVKM. This CDR3 region has 15 residues. The CDR3 sequence: CASSLFAAGETGYTF. The CDR3 region has the DNA TGTGCCAGCAGCCTCTTTGCGGCAGGGGAGACTGGCTACACCTTC.

This clone is medium-sized by share. This chain connects TRBV25-1 to TRBJ2-3; D is unresolved. Trimming stripped 8 bases from V and 1 base from J, with 13 bases between. The CDR3 extends over 14 amino acids. CDR1 and CDR2 from the germline V gene are MGHDK and SYGVNS. The CDR3 coding sequence is TGTGCCAGCGTGAGCGTTAGTCGCACAGATACGCAGTATTTT. It translates to CASVSVSRTDTQYF.

The chain uses TRBV7-6 and TRBJ2-2, with unresolved D. Trimming shortened V by 1 base and J by 4 bases, and 10 bases separated the two germline ends. Germline V lookup: CDR1 SGHVS, CDR2 FNYEAQ. The CDR3 runs 15 residues. The CDR3, as DNA: TGTGCCAGCAGCTTAGTAGTCCGGACCACCGGGGAGCTGTTTTTT. This encodes CASSLVVRTTGELFF.